The TCR beta chain described here comes from a study of radiation and T cells in renal cell carcinoma. With regard to this clone: Its matching antigen is unknown.

Libraries were prepared by immunoSEQ multiplex PCR; TCRdb keeps only in-frame clonotypes and omits some of them. The sample holds 95,000 or so clones, around 88% seen once. Time point given: baseline pretreatment blood. The sample's treatment: 15 Gy SBRT to primary tumor, nephrectomy 4 weeks later. Study-level points and caveats: Top tumor clonotypes rose in blood 2 weeks post-radiation, then contracted. No pretreatment tumor biopsies were available for baseline clonotypes.

The material sequenced was blood, taken from a patient whose treatment included radiotherapy and nephrectomy. This receptor was taken from a man aged 50 to 60 with renal cell carcinoma.

The CDR3 region has the DNA TGCGCCAGCAGTGGCAGCAACTATGGCTACACCTTC. This sequence encodes CASSGSNYGYTF. The V gene is TRBV10-2, the J gene TRBJ1-2; D is unresolved. The V end was cut by 4 bases, the J end by 2 bases, with 5 bases between. Germline V CDR1 and CDR2: WSHSY, SAAADI. CDR3 length: 12 residues.